This note documents a single T cell receptor (beta chain) sequence. Trimming stripped 6 bases from V and 2 bases from J, with 17 bases between. The germline gives CDR1 ENHRY, CDR2 SYGVKD. The CDR3 runs 16 residues. Enrolled through a virtual design, the participants were between 18 and 89 years of age and came from roughly 22 US areas. Symptom resolution, clearance, or two negative PCRs marked the recovered donors of Cohort 3. This entry comes from a study of blood T cell repertoires in COVID-19. Generated by immunoSEQ multiplex PCR, the TCRdb table keeps only in-frame clones and is missing some. Among approximately 220,000 clones listed, roughly 84% were seen once.

This sequence joins TRBV10-3 and TRBJ2-1, with D possibly matching TRBD1 (5 bases). Sequencing input: PBMCs or T cells enriched from blood (not recorded which). The clonotype comes from a woman in her forties who had recovered from COVID-19. The CDR3 region has the DNA TGTGCCATCAGCAGGGTTTCCGGCGGTACCTACAATGAGCAGTTCTTC. It is translated as CAISRVSGGTYNEQFF.